What follows describes a single T cell receptor (beta chain). TCRdb recomputed calls from the RT-PCR reads with MiXCR, one row per CDR3 protein. Of 100,000 to 130,000 distinct CDR3 sequences in the sample, approximately 40% were seen once. This entry comes from a study of patients and donors after allogeneic stem cell transplantation. Trimming took 7 bases from V and 6 from J, leaving 14 bases between them. The CDR3 consists of 12 residues. CDR1 SQVTM and CDR2 ANQGSEA come from the germline V gene. This TCR was sampled from a human donor who was either an allogeneic HSCT recipient or a stem cell or donor lymphocyte infusion donor (not recorded which). It is not recorded whose cells these are; they may come from a transplant donor. The V gene is TRBV29-1, the J gene TRBJ2-3; D remains ambiguous. The sample was blood, either unsorted or a sorted T cell fraction (not recorded which). This chain's CDR3 is CSAFPGGDTQYF. CDR3 nucleotide sequence: TGCAGCGCTTTCCCAGGTGGCGATACGCAGTATTTT.